This TCR beta chain was recorded in a study of preoperative IRX-2 immunotherapy in early breast cancer. Data came from immunoSEQ multiplex PCR; TCRdb stores just in-frame clones and leaves some out. The repertoire has over 25,000 clones, less than 90% of them found once; the top ten carry 2.5%. Treatment reported: preoperative locoregional IRX-2 cytokine immunotherapy. Patients received preoperative, locoregional IRX-2 cytokine immunotherapy in a phase Ib study. The receptor was isolated from a human donor with breast cancer. The sample here was lymph node tissue, taken from a patient treated with IRX-2 immunotherapy.

The CDR3 DNA is TGTGCCAGCTCACCACGGGACGTCAACTATGGCTACACCTTC. Protein sequence: CASSPRDVNYGYTF. The chain is built from TRBV18 and TRBJ1-2; tentative D call: TRBD1 (5 bases). The germline V gene has CDR1 KGHSH and CDR2 LQKENI. The CDR3 is made up of 14 amino acids. Deletions cut 1 base from V and 2 bases from J, with 8 bases between. Full variable domain (rest looked up from reference TRBV18 and TRBJ1-2): NAGVMQNPRHLVRRRGQEARLRCSPMKGHSHVYWYRQLPEEGLKFMVYLQKENIIDESGMPKERFSAEFPKEGPSILRIQQVVRGDSAAYFCASSPRDVNYGYTFGSGTRLTVV.